This passage covers 18 T cell receptor beta chains from one sample sequenced in a study of blood T cell repertoires in COVID-19. Profiling relied on immunoSEQ multiplex PCR, and the TCRdb table lists in-frame clones only, not all of them. The sample contains about 200,000 clones, over 85% of which appear only once. The specimen was PBMCs or T cells enriched from blood (not recorded which). Receptors were obtained from a woman in her 30s with acute COVID-19.

The chain joins TRBV19 to TRBJ1-1; 8 bases align to TRBD1. Unmatched junction bases numbered 9, after V lost 2 bases and J lost 1 base. The CDR3 is made up of 17 amino acids. Germline loops: CDR1 LNHDA, CDR2 SQIVND (reference sequence). The CDR3 protein is CASSISYRGWSNTEAFF. CDR3 DNA sequence: TGTGCCAGTAGTATATCGTACAGGGGGTGGTCGAACACTGAAGCTTTCTTT.

The chain is built from TRBV10-2 and TRBJ2-7, with a tentative D call TRBD1 (6 bases). This CDR3 is 15 amino acids long. V was clipped by 5 bases and J by 0 bases, with 14 bases between them. CDR1 and CDR2 from the germline V gene are WSHSY and SAAADI. The CDR3 protein is CASSFTGKSSYEQYF. The CDR3 DNA reads TGCGCCAGCAGTTTTACAGGGAAAAGCTCCTACGAGCAGTACTTC.

This rearrangement joins TRBV7-9 to TRBJ1-2; D is undetermined. Trimming left V 0 bases short and J 6 bases short, with 14 bases between. The CDR3 has 15 residues. Per germline, CDR1 SEHNR and CDR2 FQNEAQ (reference sequence). CDR3 nucleotide sequence: TGTGCCAGCAGCTTAGCGCGAGGCGCTGATAATGGCTACACCTTC. Protein: CASSLARGADNGYTF.

This rearrangement joins TRBV12-5 to TRBJ2-3, with 13 bases fitting TRBD2. J lost 5 bases, V lost 7 bases, and 18 bases had no gene match. CDR1 is LGHNT, CDR2 FRNRAP, per germline. The CDR3 runs to 19 residues. This chain's CDR3 is CASARTSGGSGLGIDTQYF. CDR3 sequence (DNA): TGTGCTAGTGCCAGGACTAGCGGGGGTTCGGGCCTAGGTATAGATACGCAGTATTTT.

In this sample, this clone turned up a few times. This chain joins TRBV25-1 and TRBJ2-7, with 9 positions matching TRBD1. The CDR3 is made up of 17 amino acids. V shed 5 bases and J 2 bases; nucleotides not matched to a gene: 13. Per the germline V gene, CDR1 is MGHDK and CDR2 is SYGVNS. The CDR3 DNA reads TGTGCCAGCAGTTCCCGCCTTGGACAGGGGATTACCTACGAGCAGTACTTC. It codes for CASSSRLGQGITYEQYF.

This rearrangement joins TRBV7-2 to TRBJ2-3, with 7 bases lining up with TRBD1. J was trimmed by 0 bases and V by 5 bases; bases with no gene match: 8. The length of the CDR3 is 16 residues. CDR1 is SGHTA and CDR2 is FQGNSA in the germline V gene. The CDR3 is CASSTHRGGSTDTQYF. CDR3 sequence (DNA): TGTGCCAGCAGCACCCACAGGGGTGGGAGCACAGATACGCAGTATTTT.

This clone has only a few counts. The chain joins TRBV18 to TRBJ1-5; no definite D call. V was trimmed by 5 bases and J by 0 bases, leaving 11 bases between them. Germline V gene sequence: CDR1 KGHSH, CDR2 LQKENI. The CDR3 runs 15 residues. The CDR3 DNA follows: TGTGCCAGCTCAGAGCTTCAGGATAGCAATCAGCCCCAGCATTTT. This gives the protein CASSELQDSNQPQHF.

The CDR3 region has the DNA TGTGCCAGCAGAGGTGGCAATAGGGGGAATGAAAAACTGTTTTTT. Protein product: CASRGGNRGNEKLFF. The V and J genes are TRBV3-1 (or the pseudogene TRBV3-2) and TRBJ1-4; maybe TRBD1 (6 bases). Trimming removed 6 bases at V and 5 bases at J, with 16 bases between. The CDR3 runs 15 residues. CDR1 LGHDT and CDR2 YNNKEL come from the germline V gene (reference sequence).

This chain connects TRBV18 to TRBJ2-3, with a tentative D call TRBD2 (5 bases). The germline V and J ends were trimmed by 3 bases and 6 bases, with 19 bases remaining between them. Germline CDR1 and CDR2: KGHSH and LQKENI. The CDR3 consists of 16 residues. The CDR3 loop reads CASSPGLGTAPDTQYF. The CDR3 bases are TGTGCCAGCTCACCTGGACTCGGTACTGCCCCCGATACGCAGTATTTT.

The chain recombines TRBV7-9 with TRBJ2-3; TRBD2 matches at 7 bases. After removal of 9 bases from V and 4 bases from J, the junction contained 7 bases not matched to a gene. Germline V gives CDR1 SEHNR, CDR2 FQNEAQ (reference sequence). The CDR3 has 13 residues. In DNA, the CDR3 is TGTGCCAGGGCGGGGGTTGCGGCAGATACGCAGTATTTT. This translates into CARAGVAADTQYF.

This clone was observed a handful of times. The gene calls are TRBV7-3 and TRBJ2-2; D perhaps matches TRBD2 (5 bases). Trimming took off 1 base at V and 7 bases at J, with 16 bases between the two ends. CDR1 and CDR2 from the germline V gene are SGHTA and FQGTGA. The length of the CDR3 is 16 residues. The CDR3 coding sequence is TGTGCCAGCAGCTTAATTGTCGAGGGAAGGCGCGGGGAGCTGTTTTTT. This gives the protein CASSLIVEGRRGELFF.

The chain is built from TRBV9 and TRBJ1-1, with TRBD1 matching 7 bases. This CDR3 is 17 amino acids long. Per germline, CDR1 SGDLS and CDR2 YYNGEE. The V segment lost 0 bases and the J segment 1 base; nucleotides outside the gene matches: 9. The CDR3 spells CASSVDPWTGENTEAFF. The CDR3 DNA is TGTGCCAGCAGCGTAGACCCTTGGACAGGCGAGAACACTGAAGCTTTCTTT.

The chain has TRBV6-4 and TRBJ2-2, with 8 bases matching TRBD2. Trimming cost V 8 bases and J 0 bases; bases outside gene matches: 2. The germline V gene encodes CDR1 MRHNA and CDR2 SNTAGT. CDR3 length equals 14 residues. CDR3 region: CASRSGANTGELFF. CDR3 coding DNA: TGTGCCAGCCGTAGCGGGGCGAACACCGGGGAGCTGTTTTTT.

The chain links TRBV5-6 to TRBJ1-4; D not certain. V was shortened by 1 base and J by 8 bases, with 9 bases between the two germline ends. The germline CDR1 and CDR2 sequences are SGHDT and YYEEEE. The CDR3 sequence is 13 residues long. CDR3 region: CASSLFRGEKLFF. The CDR3 nucleotides are TGTGCCAGCAGCTTGTTTAGAGGGGAAAAACTGTTTTTT.

The chain links TRBV28 to TRBJ1-6; 7 positions match TRBD1. The CDR3 is 14 residues long. V trimming: 6 bases; J trimming: 14 bases; junction bases outside the gene matches: 13. Germline V gene data show CDR1 as MDHEN and CDR2 as SYDVKM. CDR3 nucleotides: TGTGCCAGCAGACGACAGGGTTCGTTTGACTCCCTCCACTTT. Translation gives CASRRQGSFDSLHF. The entire variable domain, with the rest obtained from reference TRBV28 and TRBJ1-6, is as follows: DVKVTQSSRYLVKRTGEKVFLECVQDMDHENMFWYRQDPGLGLRLIYFSYDVKMKEKGDIPEGYSVSREKKERFSLILESASTNQTSMYLCASRRQGSFDSLHFGNGTRLTVT.

The rearrangement joins TRBV5-4 to TRBJ1-2; the match to TRBD1 covers 8 bases. V lost 0 bases, J lost 6 bases, and 13 bases stayed unmatched. The CDR3 is 17 residues long. Germline V gives CDR1 SGHNT, CDR2 YYREEE (reference sequence). Here the CDR3 DNA reads TGTGCCAGCAGCTTGGGGGACAGGAGTTCCCCTCGAGATGGCTACACCTTC. Amino acid sequence: CASSLGDRSSPRDGYTF.

The chain combines TRBV3-1 (or the pseudogene TRBV3-2) with TRBJ1-6; 9 bases are a match to TRBD1. The CDR3 loop spans 16 amino acids. J lost 7 bases, V lost 4 bases, and 8 bases had no gene match. Germline V gives CDR1 LGHDT, CDR2 YNNKEL (reference sequence). For the CDR3, the DNA is TGTGCCAGCAGCCTCCGGGACAGGGACGGGAATTCACCCCTCCACTTT. It specifies CASSLRDRDGNSPLHF.

The chain has TRBV6-2 or TRBV6-3 and TRBJ1-5; TRBD1 matches at 7 bases. The V and J ends lost 4 bases and 4 bases, in that order; junction bases with no gene match: 4. The CDR3 contains 14 residues. From germline, CDR1 is MNHEY and CDR2 SVGEGT. As DNA, the CDR3 is TGTGCCAGCAGTTCCCAGGGGGAGAATCAGCCCCAGCATTTT. Amino acid sequence: CASSSQGENQPQHF.